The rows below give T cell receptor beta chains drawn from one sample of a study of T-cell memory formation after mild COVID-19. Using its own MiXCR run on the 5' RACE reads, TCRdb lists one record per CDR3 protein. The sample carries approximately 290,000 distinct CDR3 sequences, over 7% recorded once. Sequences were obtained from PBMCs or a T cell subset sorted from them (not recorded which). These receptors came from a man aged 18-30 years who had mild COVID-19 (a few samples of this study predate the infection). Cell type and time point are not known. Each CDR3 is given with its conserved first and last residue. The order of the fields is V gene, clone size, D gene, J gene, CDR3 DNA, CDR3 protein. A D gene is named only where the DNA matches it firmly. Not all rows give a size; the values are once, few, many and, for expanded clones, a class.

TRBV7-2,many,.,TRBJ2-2,TGTGCCAGCAGCCTCCGGACAGCGAACACCGGGGAGCTGTTTTTT,CASSLRTANTGELFF
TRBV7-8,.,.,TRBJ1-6,TGTGCCAGCGCGGCCGGGGATCTCGGAAATTCACCCCTCCACTTT,CASAAGDLGNSPLHF
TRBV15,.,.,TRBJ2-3,TGTGCCACCAGCAGAGACAGGGAATCAGATACGCAGTATTTT,CATSRDRESDTQYF
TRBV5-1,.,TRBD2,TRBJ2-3,TGCGCCAGCACCCTAGCGACTAGCGGGGGGGCCCTAGATACGCAGTATTTT,CASTLATSGGALDTQYF
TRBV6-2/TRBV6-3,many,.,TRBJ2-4,TGTGCCAGCATGGACAGCAACAAAAACATTCAGTACTTC,CASMDSNKNIQYF
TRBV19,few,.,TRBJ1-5,TGTGCCAGTAGTATAATTGGGGGCAGGGCTAGCAATCAGCCCCAGCATTTT,CASSIIGGRASNQPQHF
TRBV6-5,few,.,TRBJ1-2,TGTGCCAGCAGCTTTCGTAGACAGGCCCCTAACTATGGCTACACCTTC,CASSFRRQAPNYGYTF
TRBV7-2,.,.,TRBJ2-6,TGTGCCAGCAGCTTACGGGCGGCCAACGTCCTGACTTTC,CASSLRAANVLTF
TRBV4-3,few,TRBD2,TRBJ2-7,TGCGCCAGCAGCCATGTAGCGGGGGCTTACTCCTACGAGCAGTACTTC,CASSHVAGAYSYEQYF
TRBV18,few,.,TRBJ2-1,TGTGCCAGCTCACCACCAGCCCAAGGGGGTGAGCAGTTCTTC,CASSPPAQGGEQFF
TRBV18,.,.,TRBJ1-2,TGTGCCAGCTCACCCCTCTCTAGTGACTATGGCTACACCTTC,CASSPLSSDYGYTF
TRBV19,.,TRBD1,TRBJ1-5,TGTGCCAGTAGTATAGACCGGGACAGTGGCAATCAGCCCCAGCATTTT,CASSIDRDSGNQPQHF
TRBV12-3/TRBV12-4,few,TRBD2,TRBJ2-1,TGTGCCAGCAGATCGACTAGCGGGGGATCTCACAATGAGCAGTTCTTC,CASRSTSGGSHNEQFF
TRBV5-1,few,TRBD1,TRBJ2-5,TGCGCCAGCAGCGCACAGGGGGCTATTGGAGAGACCCAGTACTTC,CASSAQGAIGETQYF
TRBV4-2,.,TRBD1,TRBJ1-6,TGTGCCAGCAGCCAGAGGGGACAGGGCGGTTCACCCCTCCACTTT,CASSQRGQGGSPLHF
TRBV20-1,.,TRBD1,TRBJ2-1,TGCAGGGGTAAGACCGGGACAGTGGGCAATGAGCAGTTCTTC,CRGKTGTVGNEQFF
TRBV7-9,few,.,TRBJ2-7,TGTGCCAGCAGCTTACCCCAGTTCCGACCCTACGAGCAGTACTTC,CASSLPQFRPYEQYF
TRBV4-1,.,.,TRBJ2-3,TGCGCCAGCAGCCAAGTTGTTGGCCGGTGGGATACGCAGTATTTT,CASSQVVGRWDTQYF
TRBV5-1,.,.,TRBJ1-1,TGCGCCAGCAGCTTGGCAGGTTCGGACAGAGGGAATAAAGCTTTCTTT,CASSLAGSDRGNKAFF
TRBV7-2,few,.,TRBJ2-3,TGTGCCAGCAGCTACCCCCTTAACCCCAGACAGGGGAGGGCAGATACGCAGTATTTT,CASSYPLNPRQGRADTQYF
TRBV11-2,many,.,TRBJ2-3,TGTGCCAGCAGAGACCCAGGGGAAGGGGTAGATACGCAGTATTTT,CASRDPGEGVDTQYF
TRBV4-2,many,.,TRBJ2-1,TGTGCCAGCAGCCCGCCGGAGGACAGCATATACAATGAGCAGTTCTTC,CASSPPEDSIYNEQFF
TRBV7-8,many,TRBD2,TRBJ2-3,TGTGCCAGCAGCTTACTAAGGACTAGCGGGAGCACAGATACGCAGTATTTT,CASSLLRTSGSTDTQYF
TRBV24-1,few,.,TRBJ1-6,TGTGCCGCCAGAAATTCACCCCTCCACTTT,CAARNSPLHF
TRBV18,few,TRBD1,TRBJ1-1,TGTGCCAGCTCAGGACACGACAGGGCCACTGAAGCTTTCTTT,CASSGHDRATEAFF
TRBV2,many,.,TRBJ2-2,TGTGCCAGCAGTTCCCCCGGCACCGGGGAGCTGTTTTTT,CASSSPGTGELFF
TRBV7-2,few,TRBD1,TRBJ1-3,TGTGCCAGCAGCCCACGGGCGGGGACAGGGAATGGAAACACCATATATTTT,CASSPRAGTGNGNTIYF
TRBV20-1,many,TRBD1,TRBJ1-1,TGCAGTGCGCCGGGACAGGCGAACACTGAAGCTTTCTTT,CSAPGQANTEAFF
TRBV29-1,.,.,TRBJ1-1,TGCAGCGGACGAAAGGGAGGATCGTCCGAAGCTTTCTTT,CSGRKGGSSEAFF
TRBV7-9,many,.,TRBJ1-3,TGTGCCAGCAGCGTTACAGCCCCTGGAAACACCATATATTTT,CASSVTAPGNTIYF
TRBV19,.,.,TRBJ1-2,TGTGCCAGTAGTTGGGGGCATGGAGATGGCTACACCTTC,CASSWGHGDGYTF
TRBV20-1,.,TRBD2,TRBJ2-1,TGCAGTGCTAGGAGTGGCGGGAGCTCCTACAATGAGCAGTTCTTC,CSARSGGSSYNEQFF
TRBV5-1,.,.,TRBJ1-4,TGCGCCAGCAGCCCCGACAAACCGGGGTTTGAAAAACTGTTTTTT,CASSPDKPGFEKLFF
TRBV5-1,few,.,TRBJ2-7,TGCGCCAGCAGCTTGCAGCCAGTTTCCTACGAGCAGTACTTC,CASSLQPVSYEQYF
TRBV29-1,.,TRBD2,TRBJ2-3,TGCAGCGTTGGGACTAGCGGCACAGATACGCAGTATTTT,CSVGTSGTDTQYF
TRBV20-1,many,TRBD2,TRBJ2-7,TGCAGTGCTGGGCCGCGGGGGAAGCCCTACGAGCAGTACTTC,CSAGPRGKPYEQYF
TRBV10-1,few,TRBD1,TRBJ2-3,TGCGCCAGCAGTAGGACAGGGGAAGATACGCAGTATTTT,CASSRTGEDTQYF
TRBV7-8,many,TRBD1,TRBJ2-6,TGTGCCAGCAGCTTTCAGGGGGCTGGGGCCAACGTCCTGACTTTC,CASSFQGAGANVLTF
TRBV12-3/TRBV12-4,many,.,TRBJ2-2,TGTGCCAGCAGTTTAGTCCAGGGAGGCACCGGGGAGCTGTTTTTT,CASSLVQGGTGELFF
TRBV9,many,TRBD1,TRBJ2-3,TGTGCCAGCAGCCGGGACAGGGTAACAGATACGCAGTATTTT,CASSRDRVTDTQYF
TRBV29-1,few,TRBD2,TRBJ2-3,TGCAGCGTTGTGGCGGGGGGGAGCACAGATACGCAGTATTTT,CSVVAGGSTDTQYF
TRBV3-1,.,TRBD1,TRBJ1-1,TGTGCCAGCAGCGCCCGGGACAGGGGCACTGAAGCTTTCTTT,CASSARDRGTEAFF
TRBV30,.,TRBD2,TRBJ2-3,TGTGCCTGGAGTGTTAGCGGGGGGGTCACAGATACGCAGTATTTT,CAWSVSGGVTDTQYF
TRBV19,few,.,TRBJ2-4,TGTGCCAGTAGTCCCGGGTGGGACATTCAGTACTTC,CASSPGWDIQYF
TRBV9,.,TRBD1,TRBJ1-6,TGTGCCAGCAGCAAGACAGGGGATAATTCACCCCTCCACTTT,CASSKTGDNSPLHF
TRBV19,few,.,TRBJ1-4,TGTGCCAGTAGTATAATCGGGGGCGATGAAAAACTGTTTTTT,CASSIIGGDEKLFF
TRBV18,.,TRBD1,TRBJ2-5,TGTGCCAGCTCACCACCGGGACAGAATAAACAAGAGACCCAGTACTTC,CASSPPGQNKQETQYF
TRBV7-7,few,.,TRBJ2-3,TGTGCTAGCAGCTTAGGTCTAACCGGGCCCACAGATACGCAGTATTTT,CASSLGLTGPTDTQYF
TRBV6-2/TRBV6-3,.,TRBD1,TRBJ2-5,TGTGCCAGCCTCGACAGGGGGCGCGTGGAGACCCAGTACTTC,CASLDRGRVETQYF
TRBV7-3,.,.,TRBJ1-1,TGTGCCAGCAGTCCATCGGGCTCCCGTCCTGAAGCTTTCTTT,CASSPSGSRPEAFF
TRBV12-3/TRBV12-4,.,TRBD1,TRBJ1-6,TGTGCCAGCAGTTTAAGGTCAGGGGGTCATAATTCACCCCTCCACTTT,CASSLRSGGHNSPLHF
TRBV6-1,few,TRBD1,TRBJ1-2,TGTGCCAGCAGTGAGTACGGACAGGGTGACTATGGCTACACCTTC,CASSEYGQGDYGYTF
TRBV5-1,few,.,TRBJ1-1,TGCGCCAGCAGCCAGGAGTTGATGAACACTGAAGCTTTCTTT,CASSQELMNTEAFF
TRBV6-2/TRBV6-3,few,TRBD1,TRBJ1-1,TGTGCCAGCAGCCGGCATCGGGACAGGCCCAACACTGAAGCTTTCTTT,CASSRHRDRPNTEAFF
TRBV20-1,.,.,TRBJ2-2,TGCAGTGCTAGTAGTCAACCGTCAGGGGAGCTGTTTTTT,CSASSQPSGELFF
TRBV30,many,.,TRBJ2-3,TGTGCCTGGAAGTCGTCCGCAGATACGCAGTATTTT,CAWKSSADTQYF
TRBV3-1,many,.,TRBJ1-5,TGTGCCAGCAGCCAGCAACCCTTCAATCAGCCCCAGCATTTT,CASSQQPFNQPQHF
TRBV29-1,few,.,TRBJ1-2,TGCAGCGTAGACAGATCGGATAACTATGGCTACACCTTC,CSVDRSDNYGYTF
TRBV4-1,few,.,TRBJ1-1,TGCGCCAGCAGCCAAGAGGGTGACGGGAACACTGAAGCTTTCTTT,CASSQEGDGNTEAFF